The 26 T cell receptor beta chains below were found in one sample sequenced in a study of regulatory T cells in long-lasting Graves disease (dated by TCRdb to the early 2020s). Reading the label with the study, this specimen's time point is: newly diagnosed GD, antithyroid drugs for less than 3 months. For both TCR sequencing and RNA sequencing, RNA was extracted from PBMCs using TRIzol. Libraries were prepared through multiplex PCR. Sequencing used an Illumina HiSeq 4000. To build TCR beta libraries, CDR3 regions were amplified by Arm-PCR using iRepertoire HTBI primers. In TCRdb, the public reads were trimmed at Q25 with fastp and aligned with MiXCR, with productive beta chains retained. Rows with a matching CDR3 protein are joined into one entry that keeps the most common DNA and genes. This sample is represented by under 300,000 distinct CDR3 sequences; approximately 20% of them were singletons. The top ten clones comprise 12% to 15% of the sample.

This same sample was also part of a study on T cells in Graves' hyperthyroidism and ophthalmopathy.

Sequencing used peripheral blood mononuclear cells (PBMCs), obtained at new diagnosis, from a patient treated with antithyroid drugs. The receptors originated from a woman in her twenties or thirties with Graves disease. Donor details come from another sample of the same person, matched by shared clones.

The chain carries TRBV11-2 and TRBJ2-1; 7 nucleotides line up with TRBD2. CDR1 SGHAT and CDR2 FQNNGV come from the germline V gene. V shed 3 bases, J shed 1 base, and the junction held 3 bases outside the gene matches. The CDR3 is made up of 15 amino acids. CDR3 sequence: CASSLGDYSYNEQFF. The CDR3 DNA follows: TGTGCCAGCAGCTTGGGGGACTATTCCTACAATGAGCAGTTCTTC. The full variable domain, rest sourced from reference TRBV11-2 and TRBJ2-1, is EAGVAQSPRYKIIEKRQSVAFWCNPISGHATLYWYQQILGQGPKLLIQFQNNGVVDDSQLPKDRFSAERLKGVDSTLKIQPAKLEDSAVYLCASSLGDYSYNEQFFGPGTRLTVL.

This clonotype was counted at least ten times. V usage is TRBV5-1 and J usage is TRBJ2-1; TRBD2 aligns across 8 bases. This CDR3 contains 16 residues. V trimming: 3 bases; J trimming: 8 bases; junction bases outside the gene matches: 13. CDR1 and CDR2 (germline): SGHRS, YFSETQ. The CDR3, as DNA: TGCGCCAGCAGCTCACAAACCGGGACTAGTTCGGATGAGCAGTTCTTC. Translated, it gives CASSSQTGTSSDEQFF.

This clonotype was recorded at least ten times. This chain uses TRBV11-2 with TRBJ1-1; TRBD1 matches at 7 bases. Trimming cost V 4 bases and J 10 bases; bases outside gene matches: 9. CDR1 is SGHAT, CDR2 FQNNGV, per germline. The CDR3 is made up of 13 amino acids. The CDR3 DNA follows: TGTGCCAGCAGCTCAGACCTGACAGGGTTAGCTTTCTTT. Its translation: CASSSDLTGLAFF.

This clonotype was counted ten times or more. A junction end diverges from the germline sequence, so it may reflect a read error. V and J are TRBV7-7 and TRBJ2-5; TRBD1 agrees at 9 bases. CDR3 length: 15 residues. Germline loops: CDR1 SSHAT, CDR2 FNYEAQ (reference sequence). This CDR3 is CASSRRDRAKETQYF. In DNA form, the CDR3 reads TGTGCTAGCAGCCGCCGGGACAGGGCAAAGGAGACCCAGTACTTC. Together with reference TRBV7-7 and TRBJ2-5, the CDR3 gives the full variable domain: GAGVSQSPRYKVTKRGQDVTLRCDPISSHATLYWYQQALGQGPEFLTYFNYEAQPDKSGLPSDRFSAERPEGSISTLTIQRTEQRDSAMYRCASSRRDRAKETQYFGPGTRLLVL.

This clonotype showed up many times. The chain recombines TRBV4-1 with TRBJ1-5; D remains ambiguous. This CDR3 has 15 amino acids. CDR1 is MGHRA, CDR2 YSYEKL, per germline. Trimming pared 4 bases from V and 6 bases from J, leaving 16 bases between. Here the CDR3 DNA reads TGCGCCAGCAGCCCCCGCGGAGGGTCGGCTCAGCCCCAGCATTTT. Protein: CASSPRGGSAQPQHF.

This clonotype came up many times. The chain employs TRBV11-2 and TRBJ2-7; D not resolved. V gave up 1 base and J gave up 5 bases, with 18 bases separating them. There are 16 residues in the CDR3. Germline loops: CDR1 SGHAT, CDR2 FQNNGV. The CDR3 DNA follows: TGTGCCAGCAGCTTAGCTACCCGACACCGCCGGGACGAGCAGTACTTC. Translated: CASSLATRHRRDEQYF.

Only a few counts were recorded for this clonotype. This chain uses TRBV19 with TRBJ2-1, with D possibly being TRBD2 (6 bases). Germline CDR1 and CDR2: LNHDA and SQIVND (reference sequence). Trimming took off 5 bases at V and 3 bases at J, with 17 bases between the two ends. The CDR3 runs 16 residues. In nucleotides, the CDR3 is TGTGCCAGTAGTCTACGAGCGGGTTTCATCTACAATGAGCAGTTCTTC. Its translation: CASSLRAGFIYNEQFF. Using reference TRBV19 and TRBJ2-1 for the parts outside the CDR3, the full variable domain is DGGITQSPKYLFRKEGQNVTLSCEQNLNHDAMYWYRQDPGQGLRLIYYSQIVNDFQKGDIAEGYSVSREKKESFPLTVTSAQKNPTAFYLCASSLRAGFIYNEQFFGPGTRLTVL.

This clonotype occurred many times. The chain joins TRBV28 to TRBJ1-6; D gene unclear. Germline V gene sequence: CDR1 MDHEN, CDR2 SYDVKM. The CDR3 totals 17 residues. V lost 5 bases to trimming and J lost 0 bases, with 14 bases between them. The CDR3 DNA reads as TGTGCCAGCAGTGCGGCGGGGATGAGCTCCTATAATTCACCCCTCCACTTT. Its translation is CASSAAGMSSYNSPLHF.

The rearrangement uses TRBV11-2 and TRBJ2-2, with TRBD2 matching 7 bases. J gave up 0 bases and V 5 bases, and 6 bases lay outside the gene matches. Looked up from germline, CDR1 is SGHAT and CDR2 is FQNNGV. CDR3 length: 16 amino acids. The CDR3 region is CASSMRSGANTGELFF. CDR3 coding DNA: TGTGCCAGCAGCATGAGAAGCGGGGCGAACACCGGGGAGCTGTTTTTT.

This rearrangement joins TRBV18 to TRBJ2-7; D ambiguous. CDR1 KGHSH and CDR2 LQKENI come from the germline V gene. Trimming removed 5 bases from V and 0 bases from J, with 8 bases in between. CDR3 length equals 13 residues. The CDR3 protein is CASSEDASYEQYF. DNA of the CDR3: TGTGCCAGCTCAGAAGACGCCTCCTACGAGCAGTACTTC.

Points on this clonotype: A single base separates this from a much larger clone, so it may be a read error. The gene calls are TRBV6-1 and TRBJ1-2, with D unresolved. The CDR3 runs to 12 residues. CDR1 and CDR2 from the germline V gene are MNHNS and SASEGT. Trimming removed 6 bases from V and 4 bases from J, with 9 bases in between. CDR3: CASSPKGYGYTF. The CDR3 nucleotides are TGTGCCAGCAGCCCAAAAGGCTATGGCTACACCTTC.

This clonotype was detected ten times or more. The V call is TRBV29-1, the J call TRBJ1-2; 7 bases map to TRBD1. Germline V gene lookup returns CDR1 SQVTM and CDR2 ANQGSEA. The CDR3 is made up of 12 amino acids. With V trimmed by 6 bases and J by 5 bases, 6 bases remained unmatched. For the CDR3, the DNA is TGCAGCGTGGACCAGGGGGAGTATGGCTACACCTTC. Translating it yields CSVDQGEYGYTF.

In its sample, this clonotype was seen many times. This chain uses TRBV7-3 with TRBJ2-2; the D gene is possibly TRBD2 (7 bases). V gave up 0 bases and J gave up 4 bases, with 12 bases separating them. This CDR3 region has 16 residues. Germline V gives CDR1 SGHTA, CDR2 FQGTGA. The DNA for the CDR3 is TGTGCCAGCAGCTTAACGGGCGGGGGCCTCACCGGGGAGCTGTTTTTT. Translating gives CASSLTGGGLTGELFF.

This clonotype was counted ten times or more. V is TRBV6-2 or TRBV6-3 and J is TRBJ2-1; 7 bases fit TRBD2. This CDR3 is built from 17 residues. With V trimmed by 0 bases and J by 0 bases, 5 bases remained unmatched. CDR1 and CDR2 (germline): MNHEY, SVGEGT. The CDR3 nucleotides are TGTGCCAGCAGTTACTCGATTGCTAGCGGCTCCTACAATGAGCAGTTCTTC. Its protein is CASSYSIASGSYNEQFF.

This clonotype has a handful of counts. The CDR3 DNA reads TGTGCCAGCAGCCCAGGATACGGACCCGAAGCTTTCTTT. Translating gives CASSPGYGPEAFF. The rearrangement joins TRBV3-1 to TRBJ1-1; D gene ambiguous. Trimming pared 4 bases from V and 8 bases from J, leaving 14 bases between. From germline, CDR1 is LGHDT and CDR2 YNNKEL (reference sequence). The length of the CDR3 is 13 residues.

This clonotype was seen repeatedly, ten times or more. DNA for the CDR3: TGTGCCAGCAAGGGGACACCGTTTGACTCTGGAAACACCATATATTTT. It specifies CASKGTPFDSGNTIYF. The chain links TRBV4-2 to TRBJ1-3, with D tentatively TRBD1 (6 bases). V shed 7 bases and J shed 0 bases, with 16 bases lying between them. The CDR3 has 16 residues. CDR1 is LGHNA and CDR2 is YNFKEQ in the germline V gene.

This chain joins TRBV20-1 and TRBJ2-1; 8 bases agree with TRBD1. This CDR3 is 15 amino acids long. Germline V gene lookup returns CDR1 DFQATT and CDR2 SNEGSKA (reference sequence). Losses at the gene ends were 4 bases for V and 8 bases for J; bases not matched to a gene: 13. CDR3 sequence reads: CSAKSGTGTSDEQFF. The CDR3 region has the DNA TGCAGTGCTAAGTCCGGGACAGGAACATCGGATGAGCAGTTCTTC.

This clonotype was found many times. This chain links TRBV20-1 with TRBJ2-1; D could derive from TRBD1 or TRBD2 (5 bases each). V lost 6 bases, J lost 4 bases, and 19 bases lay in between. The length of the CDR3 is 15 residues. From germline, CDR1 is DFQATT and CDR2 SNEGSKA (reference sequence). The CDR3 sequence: CSAPRDGELYNEQFF. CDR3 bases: TGCAGTGCCCCCCGGGACGGGGAGCTTTACAATGAGCAGTTCTTC.

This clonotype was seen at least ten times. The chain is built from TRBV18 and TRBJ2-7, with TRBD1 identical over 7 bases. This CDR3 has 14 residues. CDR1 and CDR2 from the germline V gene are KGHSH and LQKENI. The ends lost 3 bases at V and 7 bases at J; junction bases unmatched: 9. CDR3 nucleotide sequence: TGTGCCAGCTCACCTACGCCCGGACAGGCGGAGCAGTACTTC. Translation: CASSPTPGQAEQYF.

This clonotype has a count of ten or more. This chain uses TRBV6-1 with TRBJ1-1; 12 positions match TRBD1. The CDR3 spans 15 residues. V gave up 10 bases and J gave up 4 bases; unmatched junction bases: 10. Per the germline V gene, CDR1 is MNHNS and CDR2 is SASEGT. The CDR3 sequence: CATPGQGALGTEAFF. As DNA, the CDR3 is TGTGCCACACCGGGACAGGGGGCGCTGGGCACTGAAGCTTTCTTT.

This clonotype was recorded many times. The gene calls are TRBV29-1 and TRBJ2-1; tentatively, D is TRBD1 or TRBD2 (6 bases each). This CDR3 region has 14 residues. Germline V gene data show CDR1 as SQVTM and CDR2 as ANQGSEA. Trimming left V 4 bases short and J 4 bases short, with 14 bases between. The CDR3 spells CSVAPGASYNEQFF. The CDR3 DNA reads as TGCAGCGTTGCACCGGGGGCCTCTTACAATGAGCAGTTCTTC.

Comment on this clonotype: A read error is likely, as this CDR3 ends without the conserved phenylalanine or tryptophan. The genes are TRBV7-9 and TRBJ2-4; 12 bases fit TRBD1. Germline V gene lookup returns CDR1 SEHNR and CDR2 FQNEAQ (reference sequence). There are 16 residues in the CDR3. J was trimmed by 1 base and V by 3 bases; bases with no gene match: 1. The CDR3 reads CASSFGTGGAKNIQYI. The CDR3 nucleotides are TGTGCCAGCAGCTTTGGGACAGGGGGCGCCAAAAACATTCAGTACATC.

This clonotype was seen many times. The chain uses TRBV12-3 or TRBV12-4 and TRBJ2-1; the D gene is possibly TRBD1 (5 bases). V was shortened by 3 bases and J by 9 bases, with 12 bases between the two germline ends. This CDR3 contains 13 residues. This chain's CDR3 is CASSLAGLGEQFF. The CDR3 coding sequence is TGTGCCAGCAGTTTGGCAGGGTTAGGTGAGCAGTTCTTC.

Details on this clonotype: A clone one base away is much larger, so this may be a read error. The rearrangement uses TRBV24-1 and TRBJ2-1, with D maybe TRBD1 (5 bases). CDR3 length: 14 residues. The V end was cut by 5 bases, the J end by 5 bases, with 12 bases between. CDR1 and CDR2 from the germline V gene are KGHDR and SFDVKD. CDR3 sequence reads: CATSAAGLNNEQFF. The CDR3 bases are TGTGCCACCAGTGCCGCAGGGCTTAACAATGAGCAGTTCTTC.

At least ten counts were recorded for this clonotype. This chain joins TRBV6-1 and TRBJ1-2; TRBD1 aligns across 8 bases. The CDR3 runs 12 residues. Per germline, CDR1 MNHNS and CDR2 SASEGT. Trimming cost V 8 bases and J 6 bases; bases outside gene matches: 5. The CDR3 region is CASRTGRHGYTF. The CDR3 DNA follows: TGTGCCAGCCGGACAGGGCGGCATGGCTACACCTTC.

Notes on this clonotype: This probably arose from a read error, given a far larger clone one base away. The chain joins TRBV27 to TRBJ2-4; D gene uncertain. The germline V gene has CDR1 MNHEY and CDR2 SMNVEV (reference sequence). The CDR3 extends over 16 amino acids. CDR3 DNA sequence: TGTGCCAGCAGTTTAGAGTGGGGTATAGACCAACTCAATCAGCTCTTC. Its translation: CASSLEWGIDQLNQLF.